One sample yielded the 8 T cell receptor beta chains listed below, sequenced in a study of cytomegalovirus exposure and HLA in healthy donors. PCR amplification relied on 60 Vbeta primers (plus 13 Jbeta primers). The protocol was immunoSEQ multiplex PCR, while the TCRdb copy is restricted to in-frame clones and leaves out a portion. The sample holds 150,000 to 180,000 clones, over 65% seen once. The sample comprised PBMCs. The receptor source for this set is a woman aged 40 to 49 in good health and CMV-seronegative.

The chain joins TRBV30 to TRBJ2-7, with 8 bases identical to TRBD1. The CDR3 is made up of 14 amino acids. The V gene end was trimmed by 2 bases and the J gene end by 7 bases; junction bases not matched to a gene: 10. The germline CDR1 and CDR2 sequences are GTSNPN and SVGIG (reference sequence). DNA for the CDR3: TGTGCCTGGAGTCTCGGACAGGGCCAGGAAGAGCAGTACTTC. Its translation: CAWSLGQGQEEQYF.

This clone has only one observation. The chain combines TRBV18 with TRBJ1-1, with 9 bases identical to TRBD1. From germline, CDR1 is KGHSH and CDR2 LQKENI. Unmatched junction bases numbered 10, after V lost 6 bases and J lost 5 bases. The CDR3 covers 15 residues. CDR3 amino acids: CASSPLQGARTEAFF. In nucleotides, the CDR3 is TGTGCCAGCTCCCCGTTACAGGGGGCGCGGACTGAAGCTTTCTTT.

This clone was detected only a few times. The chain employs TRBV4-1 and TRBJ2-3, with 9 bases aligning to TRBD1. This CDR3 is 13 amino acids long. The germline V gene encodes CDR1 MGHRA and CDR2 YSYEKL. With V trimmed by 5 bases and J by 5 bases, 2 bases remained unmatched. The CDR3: CASSWGQGDTQYF. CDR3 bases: TGCGCCAGCAGCTGGGGACAGGGAGATACGCAGTATTTT.

The CDR3 loop is CASSQFEGGSFPWELFF. As DNA, the CDR3 is TGTGCCAGCAGCCAATTTGAAGGCGGGAGCTTTCCGTGGGAGCTGTTTTTT. The V gene is TRBV4-2, the J gene TRBJ2-2; 7 nucleotides align to TRBD2. The CDR3 is made up of 17 amino acids. With V trimmed by 2 bases and J by 9 bases, 15 bases remained unmatched. Germline CDR1 LGHNA, CDR2 YNFKEQ.

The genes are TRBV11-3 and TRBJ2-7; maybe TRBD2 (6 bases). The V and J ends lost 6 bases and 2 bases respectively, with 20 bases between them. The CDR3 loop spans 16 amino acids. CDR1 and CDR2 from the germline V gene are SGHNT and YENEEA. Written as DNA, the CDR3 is TGTGCCAGCAGACCAAGGGGTCCGGGAGTACCCTACGAGCAGTACTTC. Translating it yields CASRPRGPGVPYEQYF.

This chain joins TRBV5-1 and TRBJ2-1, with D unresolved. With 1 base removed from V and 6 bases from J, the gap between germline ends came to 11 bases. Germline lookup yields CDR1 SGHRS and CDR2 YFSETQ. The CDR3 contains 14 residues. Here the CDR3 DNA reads TGCGCCAGCAGCTTGTTAGAGGCGGCCAATGAGCAGTTCTTC. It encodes CASSLLEAANEQFF.

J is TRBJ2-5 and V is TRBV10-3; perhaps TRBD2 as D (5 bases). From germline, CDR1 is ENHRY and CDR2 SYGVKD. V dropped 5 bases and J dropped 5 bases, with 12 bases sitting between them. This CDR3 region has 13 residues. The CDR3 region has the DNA TGTGCCATCAGTACTACTATAGCGGAGACCCAGTACTTC. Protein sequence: CAISTTIAETQYF.

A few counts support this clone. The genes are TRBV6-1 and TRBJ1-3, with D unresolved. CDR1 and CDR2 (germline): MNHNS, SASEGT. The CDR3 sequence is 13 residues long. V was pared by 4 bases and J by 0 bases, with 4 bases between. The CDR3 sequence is CASSASSGNTIYF. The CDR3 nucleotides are TGTGCCAGCAGTGCCTCCTCTGGAAACACCATATATTTT.